This T cell receptor (beta chain) is from a study of T cell changes during pregnancy in multiple sclerosis. The repertoire was sequenced with immunoSEQ multiplex PCR; TCRdb's copy has only in-frame clones and lacks some. The repertoire includes 85,000 to 110,000 clones, roughly 93% of them detected once, and roughly 0.93% sits in the top ten. This CDR3 spans 14 amino acids. The germline V gene encodes CDR1 LGHNT and CDR2 FRNRAP. Trimming cost V 1 base and J 4 bases; bases outside gene matches: 0. This chain connects TRBV12-5 to TRBJ2-2; 7 positions match TRBD1. Source: peripheral blood, taken after pregnancy. This receptor was obtained from a female donor with multiple sclerosis, enrolled in a pregnancy study. CDR3 region: CASGLGQGTGELFF. The CDR3 nucleotides read TGTGCTAGTGGTTTGGGACAGGGCACCGGGGAGCTGTTTTTT.